This T cell receptor beta chain was identified during a study of early T cells in non-severe SARS-CoV-2 infection. About the research overall: RNA in bulk from unsorted whole blood was sequenced, and chains were unpaired. The study, taken as a whole, reports: VDJdb-based matching was biased toward anti-spike CD8 responses and missed private and CD4 specificities.

Individual cDNA molecules were tagged with unique molecular identifiers, the study reported. TCRdb reprocessed the 5' RACE reads with MiXCR, giving one entry per CDR3 protein. The table lists roughly 99,000 distinct CDR3 sequences, around 10% of them singletons, with about 8.1% in the top ten. CDR3 size: 12 residues. V was cut by 3 bases and J by 3 bases, with 4 bases left in between. Germline lookup yields CDR1 LGHDT and CDR2 YNNKEL (reference sequence). With respect to this clonotype: Its antigen is still unknown.

The TCR comes from an adult who was a healthcare worker with PCR-confirmed SARS-CoV-2 infection or an uninfected control (not recorded which). Sequenced input: whole blood. V and J are TRBV3-1 and TRBJ2-3; D gene ambiguous. Here the CDR3 reads CASSHQTDTQYF. Written as DNA, the CDR3 is TGTGCCAGCAGCCATCAGACAGATACGCAGTATTTT.